Listed here are 13 T cell receptor beta chains from one sample, sequenced in a study of T cell repertoires in ileal Crohn's disease (dated by TCRdb to about 2019). Per the publication, the time point label means: neoterminal ileum biopsy at postoperative endoscopy, about 6 months after surgery. Library preparation used the immunoSEQ multiplex PCR assay. In TCRdb, the immuneACCESS table is reduced to in-frame sequences with V and J assigned. These tables do not hold every clone; where another copy was compared, an unresolved V gene accounts for under half, and the others remain unexplained. The sample yields more than 13,000 clones; 60% to 85% were counted once. The top ten constitute 4.1% of the sample. The specimen was ileal tissue. Receptors originate from an adult with Crohn's disease.

The V gene is TRBV6-5, the J gene TRBJ1-6; D gene uncertain. This CDR3 contains 15 residues. Germline V gene lookup returns CDR1 MNHEY and CDR2 SVGAGI. The V end was cut by 2 bases, the J end by 10 bases, with 15 bases between. CDR3 residues: CASSYGSLGYSPLHF. The CDR3 DNA sequence: TGTGCCAGCAGTTACGGGTCCCTGGGATACTCACCCCTCCACTTT.

The V and J genes are TRBV2 and TRBJ1-1; D not resolved. CDR1 and CDR2 (germline): SNHLY, FYNNEI. V was shortened by 3 bases and J by 4 bases, with 12 bases between the two germline ends. The CDR3 runs 14 residues. The CDR3 protein is CASSDGWSGTEAFF. The CDR3 region has the DNA TGTGCCAGCAGTGATGGGTGGTCGGGCACTGAAGCTTTCTTT. The whole variable domain, filled in from reference TRBV2 and TRBJ1-1, reads EPEVTQTPSHQVTQMGQEVILRCVPISNHLYFYWYRQILGQKVEFLVSFYNNEISEKSEIFDDQFSVERPDGSNFTLKIRSTKLEDSAMYFCASSDGWSGTEAFFGQGTRLTVV.

This clone was detected a few times. The V call is TRBV15, the J call TRBJ2-7; the match to TRBD1 covers 9 bases. Germline assignment: CDR1 LNHNV and CDR2 YYDKDF (reference sequence). V was clipped by 2 bases and J by 4 bases; unmatched bases: 3. The CDR3 runs 14 residues. CDR3 region: CATSRWGTGYEQYF. The CDR3 nucleotides are TGTGCCACCAGCAGATGGGGGACAGGGTACGAGCAGTACTTC.

This clone was seen just once. The chain employs TRBV5-1 and TRBJ2-5; no definite D call. The CDR3 totals 14 residues. V was shortened by 3 bases and J by 1 base, with 10 bases between the two germline ends. CDR1 and CDR2 (germline): SGHRS, YFSETQ. CDR3 bases: TGCGCCAGCAGCTCCTCAGTGGGCCAAGAGACCCAGTACTTC. Amino acids: CASSSSVGQETQYF.

The gene calls are TRBV9 and TRBJ1-4; D unclear. Germline assignment: CDR1 SGDLS and CDR2 YYNGEE. V was cut by 3 bases and J by 8 bases, with 20 bases left in between. The CDR3 is made up of 16 amino acids. CDR3 DNA sequence: TGTGCCAGCAGCGCGGGGTCCGGGCAGACGGGGGAAAAACTGTTTTTT. This gives the protein CASSAGSGQTGEKLFF.

The CDR3 spells CASSLDRGPYEQYF. CDR3 sequence (DNA): TGCGCCAGCAGCTTGGACAGGGGGCCCTACGAGCAGTACTTC. The chain couples TRBV5-1 to TRBJ2-7; 9 bases fit TRBD1. Trimming took 0 bases from V and 2 from J; bases not matched to a gene: 0. CDR1 SGHRS and CDR2 YFSETQ come from the germline V gene. This CDR3 region has 14 residues.

This clone was picked up one time. This chain joins TRBV7-6 and TRBJ2-2; TRBD2 matches 16 bases. The germline CDR1 and CDR2 sequences are SGHVS and FNYEAQ. V was pared by 5 bases and J by 6 bases, with 3 bases of the junction left unmatched. This CDR3 is built from 16 residues. This chain's CDR3 is CASSTGLAGGSGELFF. The CDR3 bases are TGTGCCAGCAGCACGGGACTAGCGGGGGGGTCCGGGGAGCTGTTTTTT.

V and J are TRBV29-1 and TRBJ1-1; 9 bases align to TRBD1. Germline values: CDR1 SQVTM, CDR2 ANQGSEA. With V trimmed by 5 bases and J by 4 bases, 8 bases remained unmatched. CDR3 length: 14 residues. The CDR3 loop reads CSVQVGQGSTEAFF. As DNA, the CDR3 is TGCAGCGTTCAGGTGGGACAGGGTAGCACTGAAGCTTTCTTT. Based on the CDR3 plus reference TRBV29-1 and TRBJ1-1, the full variable domain is SAVISQKPSRDICQRGTSLTIQCQVDSQVTMMFWYRQQPGQSLTLIATANQGSEATYESGFVIDKFPISRPNLTFSTLTVSNMSPEDSSIYLCSVQVGQGSTEAFFGQGTRLTVV.

This chain joins TRBV29-1 and TRBJ2-3; D unresolved. This CDR3 contains 13 residues. Germline V lookup: CDR1 SQVTM, CDR2 ANQGSEA. The V gene lost 3 bases and the J gene lost 1 base, with 8 bases spanning the gap. CDR3 protein: CSVDPSGTDTQYF. The CDR3 DNA sequence: TGCAGCGTTGACCCAAGCGGCACAGATACGCAGTATTTT.

The V call is TRBV7-3, the J call TRBJ2-5, with TRBD2 matching over 8 bases. V dropped 4 bases and J dropped 1; count of bases not matched to a gene: 8. Germline V gene lookup returns CDR1 SGHTA and CDR2 FQGTGA. The CDR3 spans 16 residues. The CDR3 DNA follows: TGTGCCAGCAGCTCCCATGGCGGGGGGACCCAAGAGACCCAGTACTTC. This gives the protein CASSSHGGGTQETQYF.

The V call is TRBV5-1, the J call TRBJ1-2, with D perhaps matching TRBD1 (6 bases). V was clipped by 0 bases and J by 8 bases, with 11 bases between them. Germline V gene lookup returns CDR1 SGHRS and CDR2 YFSETQ. The CDR3 length is 13 residues. The CDR3 DNA reads as TGCGCCAGCAGCTTGGAGACAGGACCCGGCTACACCTTC. This encodes CASSLETGPGYTF.

The rearrangement joins TRBV5-1 to TRBJ2-6; no firm D call. The CDR3 covers 16 residues. Trimming took off 0 bases at V and 0 bases at J, with 7 bases between the two ends. Per the germline V gene, CDR1 is SGHRS and CDR2 is YFSETQ. CDR3 amino acids: CASSLADYSGANVLTF. The DNA of the CDR3 is TGCGCCAGCAGCTTGGCAGATTACTCTGGGGCCAACGTCCTGACTTTC.

This clone has only one observation. The chain links TRBV7-2 to TRBJ2-3, with D unclear. Germline V gene data show CDR1 as SGHTA and CDR2 as FQGNSA. CDR3 length equals 14 residues. Trimming removed 2 bases at V and 4 bases at J, with 10 bases between. CDR3 sequence (DNA): TGTGCCAGCAGCTTACTGGCATCTCCAGATACGCAGTATTTT. Protein: CASSLLASPDTQYF.